The next 15 T cell receptor beta chains were all read from a single sample in a study of CXCR3-negative and CXCR3-positive naive CD8 T cells. Researchers prepared the TRB cDNA libraries using 5' RACE with UMI labels. TCRdb processed the 5' RACE reads again and assigns one entry to each CDR3 protein, with no DNA. This repertoire comprises tens of thousands of distinct CDR3 sequences; its ten largest clones make up more than 4%. Sequenced sample: naive CXCR3- CD8+ T cells from blood. Stated subset: CD45RO-CCR7+CD27+CD95- naive CD8+ T cells lacking CXCR3 (TNR3-). These receptors originate from a human donor in good health. Some clones in this sample may be carry-over from other donors' samples.

The chain carries TRBV28 and TRBJ1-5. The CDR3 is 14 residues long. Germline V gives CDR1 MDHEN, CDR2 SYDVKM. The CDR3 sequence: CASSQDYSNQPQHF.

The V and J genes are TRBV12-3 or TRBV12-4 and TRBJ2-3; the D call from TCRdb, TRBD1, cannot be confirmed without DNA. This CDR3 is built from 15 residues. The CDR3 loop is CASRTVWGSTDTQYF.

The J gene is TRBJ1-2, the V gene TRBV5-1. This CDR3 spans 14 amino acids. Per the germline V gene, CDR1 is SGHRS and CDR2 is YFSETQ. The CDR3 here is CASSLEGGLFGYTF. Full variable domain (outside the CDR3, taken from reference TRBV5-1 and TRBJ1-2): KAGVTQTPRYLIKTRGQQVTLSCSPISGHRSVSWYQQTPGQGLQFLFEYFSETQRNKGNFPGRFSGRQFSNSRSEMNVSTLELGDSALYLCASSLEGGLFGYTFGSGTRLTVV.

The V call is TRBV29-1, the J call TRBJ2-1; the TCRdb D gene call, TRBD1, has no DNA to confirm it. The CDR3 length is 14 residues. Per germline, CDR1 SQVTM and CDR2 ANQGSEA. CDR3 residues: CSVTQGWSYNEQFF.

This chain connects TRBV29-1 to TRBJ2-2; there is no DNA to check the TCRdb D call of TRBD1. There are 14 residues in the CDR3. Germline CDR1 and CDR2: SQVTM and ANQGSEA. CDR3 residues: CSVSTGLNTGELFF.

This chain uses TRBV6-2 or TRBV6-3 with TRBJ1-5; TCRdb selects TRBD1, and the lack of DNA leaves this call unchecked. The germline CDR1 and CDR2 sequences are MNHEY and SVGEGT. CDR3 length: 16 residues. CDR3 sequence reads: CASSWVRDRANQPQHF.

The V gene is TRBV29-1, the J gene TRBJ2-3. Germline V lookup: CDR1 SQVTM, CDR2 ANQGSEA. This CDR3 is built from 12 residues. The CDR3 is CSVEDHTDTQYF.

J is TRBJ2-1 and V is TRBV29-1; absent DNA, TCRdb's TRBD2 call cannot be checked. CDR3 length: 13 amino acids. Germline V gene data show CDR1 as SQVTM and CDR2 as ANQGSEA. The CDR3 sequence is CSVDVAGSDEQFF.

This sequence joins TRBV28 and TRBJ2-1; the TCRdb call, TRBD1, lacks DNA for checking. This CDR3 is 15 amino acids long. From germline, CDR1 is MDHEN and CDR2 SYDVKM. CDR3 in amino acids: CASSLTGGSYNEQFF.

The chain is built from TRBV28 and TRBJ2-3; TCRdb's D call, TRBD1, is unchecked because there is no DNA. Germline V CDR1 and CDR2: MDHEN, SYDVKM. CDR3 length equals 15 residues. CDR3 loop: CASRFSGGRGDTQYF.

The chain recombines TRBV28 with TRBJ2-1; no DNA is available, so the TRBD2 call from TCRdb remains unchecked. Per the germline V gene, CDR1 is MDHEN and CDR2 is SYDVKM. The CDR3 has 12 residues. CDR3 loop: CAESGTNNEQFF.

The chain is built from TRBV29-1 and TRBJ1-2; checking the TCRdb D call of TRBD1 is not possible without DNA. The CDR3 sequence is 13 residues long. CDR1 and CDR2 (germline): SQVTM, ANQGSEA. CDR3: CSVVPQGDYGYTF.

By frequency, this clonotype is medium-sized. This chain uses TRBV4-3 with TRBJ2-1; TCRdb designates TRBD1, a call that cannot be tested without DNA. The CDR3 is 18 amino acids. Germline CDR1 is LGHNA and CDR2 is YSLEER. CDR3 in amino acids: CASSQDPWQGEMGNEQFF.

The V and J genes are TRBV27 and TRBJ1-1; the D call of TRBD1 rests on TCRdb alone, since no DNA is present to check it. Germline-derived CDR1 and CDR2 are MNHEY and SMNVEV (reference sequence). The CDR3 contains 13 residues. This chain's CDR3 is CASSLSGTGEAFF.

V gene TRBV7-2 combines with J gene TRBJ1-6; TCRdb picks TRBD1, but there is no DNA to check that call. Per the germline V gene, CDR1 is SGHTA and CDR2 is FQGNSA. This CDR3 contains 16 residues. This chain's CDR3 is CASSLGRGQGNSPLHF.